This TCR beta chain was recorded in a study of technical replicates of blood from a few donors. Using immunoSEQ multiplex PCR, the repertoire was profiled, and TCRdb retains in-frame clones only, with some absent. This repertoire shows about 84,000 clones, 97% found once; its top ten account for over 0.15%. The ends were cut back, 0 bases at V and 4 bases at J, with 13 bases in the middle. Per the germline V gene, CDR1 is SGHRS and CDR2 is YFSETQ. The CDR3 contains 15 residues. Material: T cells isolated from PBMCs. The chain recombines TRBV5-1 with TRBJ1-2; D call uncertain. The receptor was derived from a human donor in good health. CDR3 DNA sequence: TGCGCCAGCAGCTTGGGTGCAGGCGTCTCCTATGGCTACACCTTC. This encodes CASSLGAGVSYGYTF.